What follows describes a single TCR beta chain. No antigen is known for it. Between the trimmed V and J ends, which lost 5 bases and 9 bases, there was a span of 11 bases. The CDR3 contains 13 residues. CDR1 and CDR2 (germline): SGHTA, FQGTGA. TCRdb processed the 5' RACE reads anew with MiXCR; each CDR3 protein has one entry. This table holds 300,000 to 350,000 distinct CDR3 sequences, 14% found once. The entry originates in a study of T-cell memory formation after mild COVID-19. Study as a whole: TCR clusters showed largely donor specificity.

Study outcomes and limitations: Pre-infection memory showed some responding clones, and this suggested that cross-reactive memory joined.

The chain recombines TRBV7-3 with TRBJ1-6; D possibly corresponds to TRBD1 (5 bases). The receptor was derived from a young man who had mild COVID-19 (a few samples of this study predate the infection). Cell type and time point are not known. What was sequenced was PBMCs or a T cell subset sorted from them (not recorded which). CDR3 bases: TGTGCCAGCAGCCAGCAGCAGGGTTCACCCCTCCACTTT. Its protein product is CASSQQQGSPLHF.